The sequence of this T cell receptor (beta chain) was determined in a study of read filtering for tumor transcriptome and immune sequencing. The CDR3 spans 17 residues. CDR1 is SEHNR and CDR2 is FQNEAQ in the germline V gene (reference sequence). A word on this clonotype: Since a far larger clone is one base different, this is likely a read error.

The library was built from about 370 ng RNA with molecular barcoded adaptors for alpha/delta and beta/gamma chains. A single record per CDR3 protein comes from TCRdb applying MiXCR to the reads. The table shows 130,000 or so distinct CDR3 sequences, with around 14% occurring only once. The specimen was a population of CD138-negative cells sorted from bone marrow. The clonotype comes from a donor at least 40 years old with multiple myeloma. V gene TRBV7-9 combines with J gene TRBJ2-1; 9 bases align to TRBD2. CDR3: CASSQGFLAGSSNEQFF. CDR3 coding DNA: TGCGCCAGCAGCCAAGGCTTCCTAGCGGGATCATCCAATGAGCAGTTCTTC. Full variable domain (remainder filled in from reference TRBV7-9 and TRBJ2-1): DTGVSQNPRHKITKRGQNVTFRCDPISEHNRLYWYRQTLGQGPEFLTYFQNEAQLEKSRLLSDRFSAERPKGSFSTLEIQRTEQGDSAMYLCASSQGFLAGSSNEQFFGPGTRLTVL.